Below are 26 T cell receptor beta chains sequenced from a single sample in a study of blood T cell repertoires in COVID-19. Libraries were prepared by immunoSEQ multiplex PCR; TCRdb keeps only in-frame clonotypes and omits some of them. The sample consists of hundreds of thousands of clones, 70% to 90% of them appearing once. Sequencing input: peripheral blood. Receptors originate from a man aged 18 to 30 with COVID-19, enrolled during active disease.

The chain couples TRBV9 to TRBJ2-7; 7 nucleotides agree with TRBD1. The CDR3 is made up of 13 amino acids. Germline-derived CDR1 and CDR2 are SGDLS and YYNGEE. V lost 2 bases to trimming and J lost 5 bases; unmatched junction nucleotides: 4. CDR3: CASSVDRDDEQYF. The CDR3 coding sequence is TGTGCCAGCAGCGTCGACAGGGATGACGAGCAGTACTTC.

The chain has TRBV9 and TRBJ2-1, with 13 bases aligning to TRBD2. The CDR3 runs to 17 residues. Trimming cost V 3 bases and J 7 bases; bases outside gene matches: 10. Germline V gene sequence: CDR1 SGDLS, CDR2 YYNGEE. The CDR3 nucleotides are TGTGCCAGCAGCGCCCGGACTAGCGGGAGATGGGGAAATGAGCAGTTCTTC. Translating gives CASSARTSGRWGNEQFF.

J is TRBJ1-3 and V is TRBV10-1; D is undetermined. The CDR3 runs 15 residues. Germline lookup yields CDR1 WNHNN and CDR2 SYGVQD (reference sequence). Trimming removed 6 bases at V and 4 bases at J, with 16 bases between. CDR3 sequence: CASRGGGPAGNTIYF. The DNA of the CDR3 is TGCGCCAGCAGAGGCGGAGGACCCGCCGGAAACACCATATATTTT.

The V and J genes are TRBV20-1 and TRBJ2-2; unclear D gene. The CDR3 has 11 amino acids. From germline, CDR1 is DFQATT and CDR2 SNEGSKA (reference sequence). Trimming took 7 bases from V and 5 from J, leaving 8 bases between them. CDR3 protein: CSGMRTGELFF. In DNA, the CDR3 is TGCAGTGGGATGAGGACCGGGGAGCTGTTTTTT.

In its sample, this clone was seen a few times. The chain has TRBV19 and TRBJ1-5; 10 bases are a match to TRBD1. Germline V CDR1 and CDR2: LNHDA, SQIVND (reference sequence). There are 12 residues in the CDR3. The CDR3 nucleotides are TGTGCTACGGGACAGGGGATTCAGCCCCAGCATTTT. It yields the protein CATGQGIQPQHF.

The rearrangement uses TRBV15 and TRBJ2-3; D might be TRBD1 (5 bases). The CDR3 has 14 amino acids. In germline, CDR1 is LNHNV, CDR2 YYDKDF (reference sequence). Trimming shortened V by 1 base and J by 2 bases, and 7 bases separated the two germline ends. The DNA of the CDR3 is TGTGCCACCAGCAGAGGGACACCCACAGATACGCAGTATTTT. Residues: CATSRGTPTDTQYF.

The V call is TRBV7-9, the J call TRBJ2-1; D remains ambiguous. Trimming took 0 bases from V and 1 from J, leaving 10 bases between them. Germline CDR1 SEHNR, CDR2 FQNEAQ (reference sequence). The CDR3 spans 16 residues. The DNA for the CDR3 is TGTGCCAGCAGCTTAGCCCTGGCATTTTCCTACAATGAGCAGTTCTTC. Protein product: CASSLALAFSYNEQFF.

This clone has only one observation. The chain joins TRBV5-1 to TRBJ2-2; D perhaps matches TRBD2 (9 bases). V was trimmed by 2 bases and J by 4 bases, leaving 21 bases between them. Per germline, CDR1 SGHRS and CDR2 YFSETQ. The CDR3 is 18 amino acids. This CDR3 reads CASSFRASGTGGTGELFF. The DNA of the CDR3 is TGCGCCAGCAGCTTCAGGGCTAGCGGGACAGGAGGCACCGGGGAGCTGTTTTTT.

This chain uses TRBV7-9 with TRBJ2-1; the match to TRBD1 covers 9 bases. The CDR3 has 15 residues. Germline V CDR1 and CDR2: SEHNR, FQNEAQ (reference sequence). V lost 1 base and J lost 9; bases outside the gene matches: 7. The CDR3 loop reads CASSLVVTGGSEQFF. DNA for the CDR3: TGTGCCAGCAGCTTAGTTGTGACAGGGGGGTCTGAGCAGTTCTTC. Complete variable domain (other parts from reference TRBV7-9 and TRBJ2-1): DTGVSQNPRHKITKRGQNVTFRCDPISEHNRLYWYRQTLGQGPEFLTYFQNEAQLEKSRLLSDRFSAERPKGSFSTLEIQRTEQGDSAMYLCASSLVVTGGSEQFFGPGTRLTVL.

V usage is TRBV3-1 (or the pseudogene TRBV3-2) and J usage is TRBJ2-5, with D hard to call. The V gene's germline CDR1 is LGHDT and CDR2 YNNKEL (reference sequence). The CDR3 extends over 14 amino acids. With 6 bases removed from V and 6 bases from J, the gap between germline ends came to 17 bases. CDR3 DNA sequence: TGTGCCAGCAGTCGTGGATTTAGAGGAAAGACCCAGTACTTC. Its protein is CASSRGFRGKTQYF.

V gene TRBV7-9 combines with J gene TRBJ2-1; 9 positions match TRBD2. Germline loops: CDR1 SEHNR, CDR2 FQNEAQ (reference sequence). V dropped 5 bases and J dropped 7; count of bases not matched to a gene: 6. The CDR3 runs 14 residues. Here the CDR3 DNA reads TGTGCCAGCAGCCCACTGACTAGCGGAAATGAGCAGTTCTTC. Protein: CASSPLTSGNEQFF.

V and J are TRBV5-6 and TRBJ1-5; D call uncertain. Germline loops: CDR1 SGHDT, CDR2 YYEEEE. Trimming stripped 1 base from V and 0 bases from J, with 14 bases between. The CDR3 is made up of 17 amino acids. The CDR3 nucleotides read TGTGCCAGCAGCTTGTTGGGCAGCCCAAATAGCAATCAGCCCCAGCATTTT. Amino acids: CASSLLGSPNSNQPQHF.

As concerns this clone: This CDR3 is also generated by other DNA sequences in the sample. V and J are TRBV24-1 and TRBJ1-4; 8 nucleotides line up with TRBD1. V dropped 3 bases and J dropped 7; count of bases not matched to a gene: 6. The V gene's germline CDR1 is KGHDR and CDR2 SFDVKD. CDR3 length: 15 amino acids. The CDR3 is CATSDPQGAGEKLFF. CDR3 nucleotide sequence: TGTGCCACCAGTGATCCTCAGGGGGCCGGTGAAAAACTGTTTTTT.

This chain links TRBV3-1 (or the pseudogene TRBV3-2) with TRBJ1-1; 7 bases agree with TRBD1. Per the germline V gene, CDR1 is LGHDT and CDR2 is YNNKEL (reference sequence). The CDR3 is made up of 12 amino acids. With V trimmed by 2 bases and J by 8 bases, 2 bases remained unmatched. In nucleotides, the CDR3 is TGTGCCAGCAGCCAAATGGACAGGGAAGCTTTCTTT. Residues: CASSQMDREAFF.

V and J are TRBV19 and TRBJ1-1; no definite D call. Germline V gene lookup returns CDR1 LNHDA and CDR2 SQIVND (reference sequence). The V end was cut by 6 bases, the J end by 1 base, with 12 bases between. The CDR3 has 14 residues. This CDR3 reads CASSHSARNTEAFF. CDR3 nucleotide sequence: TGTGCCAGTAGCCACTCCGCAAGGAACACTGAAGCTTTCTTT. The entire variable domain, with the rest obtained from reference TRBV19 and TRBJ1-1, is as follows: DGGITQSPKYLFRKEGQNVTLSCEQNLNHDAMYWYRQDPGQGLRLIYYSQIVNDFQKGDIAEGYSVSREKKESFPLTVTSAQKNPTAFYLCASSHSARNTEAFFGQGTRLTVV.

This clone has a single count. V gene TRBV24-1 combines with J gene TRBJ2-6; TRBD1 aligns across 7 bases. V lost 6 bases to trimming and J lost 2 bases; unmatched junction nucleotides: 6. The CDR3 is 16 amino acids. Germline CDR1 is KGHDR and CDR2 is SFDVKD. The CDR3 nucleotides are TGTGCCACCAGTATATCTGGACAGGCTGGGGCCAACGTCCTGACTTTC. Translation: CATSISGQAGANVLTF.

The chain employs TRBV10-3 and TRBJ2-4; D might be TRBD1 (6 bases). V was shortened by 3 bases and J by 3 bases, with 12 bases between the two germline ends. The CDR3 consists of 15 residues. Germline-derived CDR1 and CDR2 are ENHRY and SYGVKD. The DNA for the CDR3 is TGTGCCATCAGTGAAAACAGGGAAGGCAAAAACATTCAGTACTTC. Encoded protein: CAISENREGKNIQYF.

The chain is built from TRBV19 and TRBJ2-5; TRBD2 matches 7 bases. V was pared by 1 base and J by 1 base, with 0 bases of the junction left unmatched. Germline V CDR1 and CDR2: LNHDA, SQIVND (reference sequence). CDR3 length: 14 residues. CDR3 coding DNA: TGTGCCAGTAGTATAGCGGGGGGCCAAGAGACCCAGTACTTC. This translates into CASSIAGGQETQYF.

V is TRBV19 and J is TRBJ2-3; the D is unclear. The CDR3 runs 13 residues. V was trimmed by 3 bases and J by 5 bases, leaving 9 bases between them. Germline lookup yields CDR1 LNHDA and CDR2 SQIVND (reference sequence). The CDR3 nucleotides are TGTGCCAGTAGTATGATTCCGGGAGATACGCAGTATTTT. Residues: CASSMIPGDTQYF.

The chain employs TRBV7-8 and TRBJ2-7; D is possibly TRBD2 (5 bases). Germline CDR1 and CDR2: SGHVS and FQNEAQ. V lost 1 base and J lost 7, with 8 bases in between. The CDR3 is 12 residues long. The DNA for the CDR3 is TGTGCCAGCAGCTTAGTAACGGGGGAGCAGTACTTC. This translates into CASSLVTGEQYF. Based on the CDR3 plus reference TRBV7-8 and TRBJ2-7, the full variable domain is GAGVSQSPRYKVAKRGQDVALRCDPISGHVSLFWYQQALGQGPEFLTYFQNEAQLDKSGLPSDRFFAERPEGSVSTLKIQRTQQEDSAVYLCASSLVTGEQYFGPGTRLTVT.

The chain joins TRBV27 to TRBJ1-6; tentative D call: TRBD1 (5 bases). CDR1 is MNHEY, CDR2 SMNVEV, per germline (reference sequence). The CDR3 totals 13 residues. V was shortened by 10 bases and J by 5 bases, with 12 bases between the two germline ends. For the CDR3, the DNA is TGTGCCACCACGAAGGGGCATAATTCACCCCTCCACTTT. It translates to CATTKGHNSPLHF.

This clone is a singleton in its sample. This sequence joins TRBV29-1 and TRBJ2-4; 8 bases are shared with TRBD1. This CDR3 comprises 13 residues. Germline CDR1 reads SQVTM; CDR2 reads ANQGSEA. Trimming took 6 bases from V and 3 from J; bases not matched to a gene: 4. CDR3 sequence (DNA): TGCAGCGTCAGGGGGCAGGGCAAAAACATTCAGTACTTC. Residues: CSVRGQGKNIQYF.

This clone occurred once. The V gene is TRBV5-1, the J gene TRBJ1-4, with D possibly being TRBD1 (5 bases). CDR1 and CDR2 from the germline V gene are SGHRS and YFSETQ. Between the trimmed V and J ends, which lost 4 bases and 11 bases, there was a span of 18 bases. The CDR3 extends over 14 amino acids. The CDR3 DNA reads TGCGCCAGCAGCCCAGGAGGGGAGGGCAGGAAACTGTTTTTT. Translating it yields CASSPGGEGRKLFF.

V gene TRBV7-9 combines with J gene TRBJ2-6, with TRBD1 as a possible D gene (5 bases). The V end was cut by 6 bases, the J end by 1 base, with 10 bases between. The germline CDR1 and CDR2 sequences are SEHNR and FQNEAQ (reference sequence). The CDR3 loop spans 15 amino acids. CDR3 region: CASRAGPSGANVLTF. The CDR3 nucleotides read TGTGCCAGCAGGGCAGGGCCTTCTGGGGCCAACGTCCTGACTTTC.

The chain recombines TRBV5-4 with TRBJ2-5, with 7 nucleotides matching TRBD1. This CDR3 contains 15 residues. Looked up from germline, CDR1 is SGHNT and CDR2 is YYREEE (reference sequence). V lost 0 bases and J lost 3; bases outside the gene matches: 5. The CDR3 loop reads CASSLAGQGEETQYF. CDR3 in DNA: TGTGCCAGCAGCTTGGCCGGCCAGGGGGAAGAGACCCAGTACTTC. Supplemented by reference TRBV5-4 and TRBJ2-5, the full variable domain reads ETGVTQSPTHLIKTRGQQVTLRCSSQSGHNTVSWYQQALGQGPQFIFQYYREEENGRGNFPPRFSGLQFPNYSSELNVNALELDDSALYLCASSLAGQGEETQYFGPGTRLLVL.

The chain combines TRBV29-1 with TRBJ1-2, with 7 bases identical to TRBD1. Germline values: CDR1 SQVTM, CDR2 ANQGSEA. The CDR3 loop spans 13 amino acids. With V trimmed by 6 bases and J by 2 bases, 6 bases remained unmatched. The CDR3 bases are TGCAGCGTATCCGGGACAGAGAACTATGGCTACACCTTC. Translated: CSVSGTENYGYTF.